Detailed here is one TCR beta chain. Its specificity is unknown. The entry originates in a study of T cell responses to AZD1222 COVID-19 vaccine. Study-level findings and limits: At 160-218 and 743-854, vaccine-associated CD4 TCRs were dominant, and they spanned spike. Donors were largely white British and mainly female; clonal diversity was possibly underestimated.

Sequencing used immunoSEQ multiplex PCR; TCRdb keeps in-frame clones, though not all of them. This sample has 100,000 to 150,000 clones, with 85% to 90% found just once. The receptor was derived from an adult in good health. The sample here was peripheral blood, taken on day 0 of AZD1222 vaccination.

This CDR3 reads CASSEEGLSNQPQHF. The CDR3 coding sequence is TGTGCCAGCAGTGAAGAGGGGTTAAGCAATCAGCCCCAGCATTTT. The chain uses TRBV6-1 and TRBJ1-5, with a possible D match to TRBD1 (5 bases). V dropped 1 base and J dropped 1 base, with 8 bases sitting between them. The germline gives CDR1 MNHNS, CDR2 SASEGT. The CDR3 sequence is 15 residues long.